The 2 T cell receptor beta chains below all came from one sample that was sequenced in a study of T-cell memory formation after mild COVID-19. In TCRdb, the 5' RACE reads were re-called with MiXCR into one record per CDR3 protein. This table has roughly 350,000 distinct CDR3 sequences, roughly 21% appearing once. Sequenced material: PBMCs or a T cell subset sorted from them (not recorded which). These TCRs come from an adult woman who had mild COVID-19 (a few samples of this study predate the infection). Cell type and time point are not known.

The CDR3 loop is CSGGQVRDQYF. In DNA form, the CDR3 reads TGCAGCGGGGGACAGGTTAGAGACCAGTACTTC. V and J are TRBV29-1 and TRBJ2-5; 8 bases fit TRBD1. The CDR3 has 11 residues. Germline V CDR1 and CDR2: SQVTM, ANQGSEA. J gave up 10 bases and V 7 bases, and 8 bases lay outside the gene matches.

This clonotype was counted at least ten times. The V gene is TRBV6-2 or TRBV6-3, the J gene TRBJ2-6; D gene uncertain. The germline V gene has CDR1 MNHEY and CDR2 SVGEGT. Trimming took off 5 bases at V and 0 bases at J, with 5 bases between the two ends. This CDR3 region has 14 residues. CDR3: CASSTVSGANVLTF. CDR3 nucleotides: TGTGCCAGCAGTACAGTCTCTGGGGCCAACGTCCTGACTTTC.